The 22 T cell receptor beta chains listed next were all sequenced from one sample in a study of cytotoxic CD8 clonotypes in ibrutinib-treated CLL (dated by TCRdb to the early 2020s). Library preparation employed the immunoSEQ multiplex PCR assay. In TCRdb, the immuneACCESS table is reduced to in-frame sequences with V and J assigned. These tables do not hold every clone; where another copy was compared, an unresolved V gene accounts for under half, and the others remain unexplained. The sample table lists tens of thousands of clones, around 60% of them with a count of one. The ten most abundant clones make up approximately 4.7% of the sample. The specimen comprised PBMCs, sampled before ibrutinib treatment. These receptors were taken from a human donor with chronic lymphocytic leukemia.

This clone was observed a handful of times. The chain employs TRBV5-4 and TRBJ2-2; D gene unclear. CDR1 SGHNT and CDR2 YYREEE come from the germline V gene (reference sequence). Trimming took off 1 base at V and 6 bases at J, with 7 bases between the two ends. The length of the CDR3 is 13 residues. CDR3 nucleotide sequence: TGTGCCAGCAGCTTGCGGCTGTCCGGGGAGCTGTTTTTT. It codes for CASSLRLSGELFF.

CDR3 sequence: CASSPGPGQNYGYTF. DNA of the CDR3: TGTGCCAGCAGTCCCGGACCGGGACAGAACTATGGCTACACCTTC. V and J are TRBV6-1 and TRBJ1-2; 7 bases align to TRBD1. This CDR3 comprises 15 residues. V dropped 5 bases and J dropped 2; count of bases not matched to a gene: 8. CDR1 is MNHNS and CDR2 is SASEGT in the germline V gene.

This chain connects TRBV10-1 to TRBJ1-1; D remains unclear. The CDR3 totals 14 residues. Germline V gives CDR1 WNHNN, CDR2 SYGVQD (reference sequence). With 8 bases removed from V and 1 base from J, the gap between germline ends came to 14 bases. The CDR3 loop is CASGEGGQNTEAFF. The CDR3, as DNA: TGCGCCAGCGGCGAGGGAGGGCAGAACACTGAAGCTTTCTTT.

V usage is TRBV5-1 and J usage is TRBJ2-7; 10 bases fit TRBD2. J was trimmed by 4 bases and V by 0 bases; bases with no gene match: 16. CDR1 is SGHRS, CDR2 YFSETQ, per germline. The CDR3 is 19 residues long. This chain's CDR3 is CASSLDGDFQREGPYEQYF. The CDR3 region has the DNA TGCGCCAGCAGCTTGGATGGAGACTTTCAGCGGGAGGGCCCGTACGAGCAGTACTTC.

The chain recombines TRBV19 with TRBJ2-7, with D tentatively TRBD1 or TRBD2 (5 bases each). CDR1 is LNHDA, CDR2 SQIVND, per germline (reference sequence). Deletions cut 3 bases from V and 2 bases from J, with 14 bases between. CDR3 length equals 15 residues. This CDR3 is CASSIEPGPTYEQYF. CDR3 DNA sequence: TGTGCCAGTAGTATTGAACCGGGGCCTACCTACGAGCAGTACTTC. Combining the CDR3 with reference TRBV19 and TRBJ2-7 gives the whole variable domain DGGITQSPKYLFRKEGQNVTLSCEQNLNHDAMYWYRQDPGQGLRLIYYSQIVNDFQKGDIAEGYSVSREKKESFPLTVTSAQKNPTAFYLCASSIEPGPTYEQYFGPGTRLTVT.

The J gene is TRBJ2-5, the V gene TRBV2; 13 nucleotides line up with TRBD2. The germline gives CDR1 SNHLY, CDR2 FYNNEI. The CDR3 has 14 residues. V was pared by 8 bases and J by 4 bases, with 4 bases of the junction left unmatched. The CDR3 region is CASVRLAGGETQYF. CDR3 DNA: TGTGCCAGCGTTCGACTAGCGGGGGGAGAGACCCAGTACTTC.

Within the sample, this clone is medium-sized. This chain links TRBV7-6 with TRBJ2-3; D not resolved. Per the germline V gene, CDR1 is SGHVS and CDR2 is FNYEAQ. V gave up 3 bases and J gave up 2 bases, with 6 bases separating them. CDR3 size: 13 residues. The CDR3 DNA follows: TGTGCCAGCAGCTTGATCTTCACAGATACGCAGTATTTT. This translates into CASSLIFTDTQYF.

This clone was seen a few times. In DNA form, the CDR3 reads TGTGCCAGCAGTCCTATAAGGGGACAGGGCCTCAATGGCTACACCTTC. Its protein is CASSPIRGQGLNGYTF. The rearrangement uses TRBV11-2 and TRBJ1-2; TRBD1 matches at 9 bases. CDR3 length: 16 amino acids. CDR1 is SGHAT, CDR2 FQNNGV, per germline. Trimming took 6 bases from V and 6 from J; bases not matched to a gene: 14.

This clone was detected a few times. The rearrangement links TRBV11-2 to TRBJ2-1; D uncertain. With 8 bases removed from V and 3 bases from J, the gap between germline ends came to 5 bases. The V gene's germline CDR1 is SGHAT and CDR2 FQNNGV. CDR3 length: 11 amino acids. CDR3 DNA: TGTGCCAGCGGCGACTACAATGAGCAGTTCTTC. Its protein is CASGDYNEQFF. Together with reference TRBV11-2 and TRBJ2-1, the CDR3 gives the full variable domain: EAGVAQSPRYKIIEKRQSVAFWCNPISGHATLYWYQQILGQGPKLLIQFQNNGVVDDSQLPKDRFSAERLKGVDSTLKIQPAKLEDSAVYLCASGDYNEQFFGPGTRLTVL.

The gene calls are TRBV4-1 and TRBJ1-6; no clear D gene. This CDR3 is built from 15 residues. V shed 1 base and J shed 7 bases, with 11 bases lying between them. Germline CDR1 reads MGHRA; CDR2 reads YSYEKL. DNA for the CDR3: TGCGCCAGCAGCCAAGTTGGGCCGGGGAATTCACCCCTCCACTTT. Protein sequence: CASSQVGPGNSPLHF.

The chain combines TRBV29-1 with TRBJ1-3, with D perhaps TRBD1 (6 bases). Germline CDR1 SQVTM, CDR2 ANQGSEA. Trimming took 4 bases from V and 5 from J, leaving 9 bases between them. CDR3 size: 12 residues. The CDR3 region is CSVAGARNTIYF. For the CDR3, the DNA is TGCAGCGTTGCGGGGGCCCGAAACACCATATATTTT.

The genes are TRBV11-2 and TRBJ2-2, with D perhaps given as TRBD1 or TRBD2 (7 bases each). Trimming shortened V by 0 bases and J by 10 bases, and 12 bases separated the two germline ends. This CDR3 has 14 amino acids. Germline loops: CDR1 SGHAT, CDR2 FQNNGV. This chain's CDR3 is CASSLDRGGQELFF. The CDR3 nucleotides are TGTGCCAGCAGCTTAGACAGGGGGGGCCAGGAGCTGTTTTTT.

The rearrangement links TRBV18 to TRBJ1-1, with TRBD1 as a possible D gene (5 bases). The CDR3 is made up of 13 amino acids. Germline lookup yields CDR1 KGHSH and CDR2 LQKENI. The V end was cut by 3 bases, the J end by 7 bases, with 12 bases between. CDR3 DNA sequence: TGTGCCAGCTCACCCGGGACCTCATTTGAAGCTTTCTTT. Its protein is CASSPGTSFEAFF.

This clone was seen a handful of times. This CDR3 reads CASSAGDRLNTEAFF. The CDR3 nucleotides read TGTGCCAGTAGTGCAGGGGACAGACTAAACACTGAAGCTTTCTTT. This chain joins TRBV19 and TRBJ1-1, with TRBD1 identical over 7 bases. J was trimmed by 2 bases and V by 5 bases; bases with no gene match: 8. This CDR3 has 15 residues. The germline CDR1 and CDR2 sequences are LNHDA and SQIVND (reference sequence).

The genes are TRBV19 and TRBJ1-1; TRBD1 is a possible D gene (5 bases). Per the germline V gene, CDR1 is LNHDA and CDR2 is SQIVND (reference sequence). The CDR3 covers 14 residues. Trimming took off 7 bases at V and 2 bases at J, with 14 bases between the two ends. The CDR3 region has the DNA TGTGCCAGTACCCATAGGGGAATCAACACTGAAGCTTTCTTT. Its protein is CASTHRGINTEAFF.

The chain carries TRBV7-3 and TRBJ2-2; D gene unclear. Trimming shortened V by 5 bases and J by 7 bases, and 5 bases separated the two germline ends. The V gene's germline CDR1 is SGHTA and CDR2 FQGTGA. The CDR3 runs 11 residues. Written as DNA, the CDR3 is TGTGCCAGCAGCGATGGCGGGGAGCTGTTTTTT. The encoded protein is CASSDGGELFF.

V and J are TRBV19 and TRBJ2-7, with 11 bases aligning to TRBD2. J gave up 4 bases and V 5 bases, and 16 bases lay outside the gene matches. This CDR3 spans 18 amino acids. The V gene's germline CDR1 is LNHDA and CDR2 SQIVND (reference sequence). The CDR3 region has the DNA TGTGCCAGTAGTTTCCCCCCACTAGCCACTAGCGGGAGTTACGAGCAGTACTTC. Protein product: CASSFPPLATSGSYEQYF.

V gene TRBV7-8 combines with J gene TRBJ2-5, with 11 bases fitting TRBD2. CDR1 is SGHVS and CDR2 is FQNEAQ in the germline V gene. This CDR3 has 17 residues. The trim removed 2 bases at V and 4 bases at J, leaving 9 bases unmatched. CDR3 in amino acids: CASSLLGLLAGAETQYF. Here the CDR3 DNA reads TGTGCCAGCAGCTTACTGGGGTTACTAGCGGGAGCAGAGACCCAGTACTTC.

The rearrangement links TRBV7-2 to TRBJ1-2; TRBD1 is a possible D gene (6 bases). Between the trimmed V and J ends, which lost 5 bases and 6 bases, there was a span of 25 bases. Germline loops: CDR1 SGHTA, CDR2 FQGNSA. The CDR3 extends over 17 amino acids. CDR3 in amino acids: CASSPYGGGSRENGYTF. The CDR3 DNA reads TGTGCCAGCAGCCCCTATGGGGGGGGCTCCCGCGAGAATGGCTACACCTTC.

This clone was counted between two and nine times. The J gene is TRBJ2-5, the V gene TRBV12-5; TRBD1 matches 7 bases. With V trimmed by 6 bases and J by 5 bases, 9 bases remained unmatched. Germline V gene lookup returns CDR1 LGHNT and CDR2 FRNRAP. The CDR3 is 14 residues long. CDR3 residues: CASGPQGSAETQYF. DNA of the CDR3: TGTGCTAGTGGCCCACAGGGGAGCGCGGAGACCCAGTACTTC. The variable domain in full, completed from reference TRBV12-5 and TRBJ2-5, reads DARVTQTPRHKVTEMGQEVTMRCQPILGHNTVFWYRQTMMQGLELLAYFRNRAPLDDSGMPKDRFSAEMPDATLATLKIQPSEPRDSAVYFCASGPQGSAETQYFGPGTRLLVL.

CDR3 sequence reads: CASSLGQPSYEQYF. In DNA form, the CDR3 reads TGTGCCAGCAGTTTAGGACAGCCCTCCTACGAGCAGTACTTC. The genes are TRBV27 and TRBJ2-7; D possibly corresponds to TRBD1 (6 bases). The CDR3 covers 14 residues. V lost 2 bases and J lost 0, with 8 bases in between. Germline assignment: CDR1 MNHEY and CDR2 SMNVEV (reference sequence).

The chain recombines TRBV18 with TRBJ2-1, with D hard to call. Germline loops: CDR1 KGHSH, CDR2 LQKENI. The V and J ends lost 4 bases and 9 bases respectively, with 13 bases between them. CDR3 length: 13 residues. CDR3 in amino acids: CASSLPRTVEQFF. As DNA, the CDR3 is TGTGCCAGCTCACTACCCCGTACCGTTGAGCAGTTCTTC.